This TCR beta chain originates from a study of OX40 agonist ivuxolimab in advanced cancers. The wider study: Patients received ivuxolimab, an agonistic anti-OX40 (CD134) antibody.

The protocol was immunoSEQ multiplex PCR, while the TCRdb copy is restricted to in-frame clones and leaves out a portion. This sample has tens of thousands of clones, with approximately 95% found just once. This CDR3 has 15 amino acids. In germline, CDR1 is SGHTA, CDR2 FQGTGA. The V gene end was trimmed by 2 bases and the J gene end by 5 bases; junction bases not matched to a gene: 5. Findings of the study overall: Circulating CD4+ and CD8+ T cells showed clonal expansion by week 6 at 0.1 to 3.0 mg/kg. Some of the nonresponding patients also showed low levels of normalized T-cell clonal expansion.

As for this clone: Its antigen is still unknown.

Researchers took blood at baseline, on cycle 4 day 1, and on cycle 7 day 1. The chain combines TRBV7-3 with TRBJ2-1; 8 bases are shared with TRBD2. This TCR came from an adult with an advanced solid tumor such as melanoma, head and neck, liver or kidney cancer. The sample was CD4+ or CD8+ T cells sorted from blood, taken in a trial of the OX40 agonist ivuxolimab. CDR3 DNA sequence: TGTGCCAGCAGCTTACAACTAGCGGAAAACAATGAGCAGTTCTTC. It translates to CASSLQLAENNEQFF.